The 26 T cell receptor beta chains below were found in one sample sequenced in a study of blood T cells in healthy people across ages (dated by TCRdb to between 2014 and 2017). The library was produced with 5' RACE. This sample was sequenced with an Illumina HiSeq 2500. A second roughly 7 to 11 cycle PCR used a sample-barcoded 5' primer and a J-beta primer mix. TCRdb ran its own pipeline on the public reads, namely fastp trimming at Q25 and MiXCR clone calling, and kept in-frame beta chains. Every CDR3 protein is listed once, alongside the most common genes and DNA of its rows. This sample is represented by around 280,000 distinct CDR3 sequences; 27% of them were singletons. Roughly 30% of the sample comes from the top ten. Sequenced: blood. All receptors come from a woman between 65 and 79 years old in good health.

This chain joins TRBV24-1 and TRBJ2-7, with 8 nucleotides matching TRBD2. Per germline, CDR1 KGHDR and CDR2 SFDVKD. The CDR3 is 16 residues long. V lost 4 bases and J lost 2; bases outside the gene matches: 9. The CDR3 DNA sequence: TGTGCCACCAGTGACCCCCTAGCGGGCGGAACCTACGAGCAGTACTTC. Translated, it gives CATSDPLAGGTYEQYF.

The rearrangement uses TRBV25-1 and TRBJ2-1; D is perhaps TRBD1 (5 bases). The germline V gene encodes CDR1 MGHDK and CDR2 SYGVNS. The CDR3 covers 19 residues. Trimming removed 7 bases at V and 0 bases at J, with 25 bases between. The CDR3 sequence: CASKQLMTRQRRSYNEQFF. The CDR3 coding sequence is TGTGCCAGCAAACAACTAATGACCCGACAGAGACGCTCCTACAATGAGCAGTTCTTC.

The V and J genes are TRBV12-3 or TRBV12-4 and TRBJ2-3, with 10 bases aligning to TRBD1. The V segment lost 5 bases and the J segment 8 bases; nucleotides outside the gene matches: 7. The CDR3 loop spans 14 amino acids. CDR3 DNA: TGTGCCAGCAGTCCCCGGGACAGGGGCCCTACGCAGTATTTT. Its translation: CASSPRDRGPTQYF.

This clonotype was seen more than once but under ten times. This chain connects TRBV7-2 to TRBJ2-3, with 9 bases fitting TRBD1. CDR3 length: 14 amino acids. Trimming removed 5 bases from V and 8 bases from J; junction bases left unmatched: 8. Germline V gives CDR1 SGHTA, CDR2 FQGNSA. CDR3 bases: TGTGCCAGCAGCCCGGACAGGGGTAGGAGTACGCAGTATTTT. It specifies CASSPDRGRSTQYF.

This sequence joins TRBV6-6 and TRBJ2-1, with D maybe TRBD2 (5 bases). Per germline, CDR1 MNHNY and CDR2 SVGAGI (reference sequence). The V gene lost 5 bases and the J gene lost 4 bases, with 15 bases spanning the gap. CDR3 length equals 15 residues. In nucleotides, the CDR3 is TGTGCCAGCAGTATCCGCGACGGAGGTTACAATGAGCAGTTCTTC. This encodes CASSIRDGGYNEQFF.

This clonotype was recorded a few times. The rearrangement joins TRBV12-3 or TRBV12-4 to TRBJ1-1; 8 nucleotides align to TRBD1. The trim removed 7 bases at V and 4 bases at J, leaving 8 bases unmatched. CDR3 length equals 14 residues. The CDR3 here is CASNKQGVFTEAFF. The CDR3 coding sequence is TGTGCCAGCAACAAACAGGGGGTGTTCACTGAAGCTTTCTTT.

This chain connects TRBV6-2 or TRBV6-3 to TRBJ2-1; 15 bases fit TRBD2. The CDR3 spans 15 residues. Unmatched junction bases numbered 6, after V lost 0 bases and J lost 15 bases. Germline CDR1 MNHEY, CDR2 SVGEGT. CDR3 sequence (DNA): TGTGCCAGCAGTTACTCGGGGGGACTAGCGGGAGGTTGGTTCTTC. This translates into CASSYSGGLAGGWFF.

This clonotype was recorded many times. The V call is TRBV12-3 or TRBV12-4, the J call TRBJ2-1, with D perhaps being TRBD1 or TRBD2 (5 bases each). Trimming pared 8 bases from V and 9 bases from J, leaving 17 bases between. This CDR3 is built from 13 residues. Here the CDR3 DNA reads TGTGCCAGCGCTGGGACGCCCGAGGGTGAGCAGTTCTTC. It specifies CASAGTPEGEQFF.

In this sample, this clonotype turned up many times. The CDR3 spells CASSQDGDTEAFF. The CDR3 nucleotides are TGCGCCAGCAGCCAAGATGGGGACACTGAAGCTTTCTTT. The chain is built from TRBV4-3 and TRBJ1-1; D ambiguous. Germline V CDR1 and CDR2: LGHNA, YSLEER. Trimming cost V 0 bases and J 3 bases, with 5 bases left between them. The CDR3 has 13 residues.

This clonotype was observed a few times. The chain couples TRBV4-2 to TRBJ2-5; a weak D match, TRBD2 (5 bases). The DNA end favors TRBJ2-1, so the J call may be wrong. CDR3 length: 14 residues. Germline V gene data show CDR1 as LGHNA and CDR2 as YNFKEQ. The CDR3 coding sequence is TGTGCCAGCAGCCAAGGTAGCGACTACAATGAGCAGTTCTTC. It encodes CASSQGSDYNEQFF.

Here the CDR3 DNA reads TGTGCCAGCCTATCCGGGTATAGCAATCAGCCCCAGCATTTT. Amino acids: CASLSGYSNQPQHF. This rearrangement joins TRBV6-1 to TRBJ1-5; D gene unclear. The CDR3 has 14 amino acids. The V gene lost 8 bases and the J gene lost 0 bases, with 11 bases spanning the gap. CDR1 and CDR2 (germline): MNHNS, SASEGT.

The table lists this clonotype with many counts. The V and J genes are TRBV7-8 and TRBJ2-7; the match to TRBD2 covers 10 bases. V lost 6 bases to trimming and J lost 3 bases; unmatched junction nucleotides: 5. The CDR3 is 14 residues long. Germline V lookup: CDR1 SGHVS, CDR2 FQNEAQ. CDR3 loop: CASRKGLANYEQYF. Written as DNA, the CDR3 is TGTGCCAGCAGGAAGGGACTAGCGAACTACGAGCAGTACTTC.

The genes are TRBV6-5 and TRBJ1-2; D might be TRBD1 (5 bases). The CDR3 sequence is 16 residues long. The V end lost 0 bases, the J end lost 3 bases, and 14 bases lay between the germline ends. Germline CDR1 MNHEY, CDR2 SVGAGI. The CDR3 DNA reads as TGTGCCAGCAGTTACTCGAAGCCAGGGAATCACTATGGCTACACCTTC. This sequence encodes CASSYSKPGNHYGYTF.

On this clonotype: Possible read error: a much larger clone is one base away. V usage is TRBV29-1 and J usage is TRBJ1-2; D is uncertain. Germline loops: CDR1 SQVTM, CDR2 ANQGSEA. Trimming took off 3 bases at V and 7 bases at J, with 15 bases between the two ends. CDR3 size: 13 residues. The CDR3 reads CSVDTAGICGYTF. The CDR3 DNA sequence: TGCAGCGTTGACACGGCGGGGATCTGTGGCTACACCTTC.

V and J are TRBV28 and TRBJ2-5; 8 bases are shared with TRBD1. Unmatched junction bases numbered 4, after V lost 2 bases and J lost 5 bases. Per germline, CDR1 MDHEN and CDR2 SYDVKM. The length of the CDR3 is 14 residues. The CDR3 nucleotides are TGTGCCAGCAGTTTAAGGCAGGGGGCCGAGACCCAGTACTTC. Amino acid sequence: CASSLRQGAETQYF.

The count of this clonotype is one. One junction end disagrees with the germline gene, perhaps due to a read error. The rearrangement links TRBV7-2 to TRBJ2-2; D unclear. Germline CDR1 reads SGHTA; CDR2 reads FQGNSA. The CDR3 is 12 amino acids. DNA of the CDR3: TGTGCCTGCAGCTTAGGTACCGGGGAGCTGTTTTTT. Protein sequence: CACSLGTGELFF.

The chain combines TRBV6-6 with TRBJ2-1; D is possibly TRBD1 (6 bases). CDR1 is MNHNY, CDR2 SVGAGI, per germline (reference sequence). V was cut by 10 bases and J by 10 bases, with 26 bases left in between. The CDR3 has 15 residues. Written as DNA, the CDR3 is TGTGCCAACAGCGCACGGGACAAGGGGTCGTGGGAGCAGTTCTTC. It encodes CANSARDKGSWEQFF.

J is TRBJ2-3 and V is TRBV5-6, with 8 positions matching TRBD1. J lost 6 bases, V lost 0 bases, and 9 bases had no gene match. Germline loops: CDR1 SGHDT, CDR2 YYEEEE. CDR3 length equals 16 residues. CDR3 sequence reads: CASSLGDRGLTDTQYF. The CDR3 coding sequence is TGTGCCAGCAGCTTGGGTGACAGGGGACTCACGGATACGCAGTATTTT.

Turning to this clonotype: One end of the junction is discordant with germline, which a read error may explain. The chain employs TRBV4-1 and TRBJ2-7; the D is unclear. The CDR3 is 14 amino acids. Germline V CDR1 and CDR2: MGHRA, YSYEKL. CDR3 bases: TGCGCCAGCGGCCAAGATCCCCACAGCTACGAGCAGTACTTC. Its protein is CASGQDPHSYEQYF.

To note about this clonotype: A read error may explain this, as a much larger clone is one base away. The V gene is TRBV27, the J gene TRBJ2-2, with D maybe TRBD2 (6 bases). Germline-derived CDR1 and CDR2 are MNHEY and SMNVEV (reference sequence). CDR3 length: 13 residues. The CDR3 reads CAGSGTGGGELFF. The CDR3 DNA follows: TGTGCCGGCAGTGGGACTGGAGGCGGGGAGCTGTTTTTT.

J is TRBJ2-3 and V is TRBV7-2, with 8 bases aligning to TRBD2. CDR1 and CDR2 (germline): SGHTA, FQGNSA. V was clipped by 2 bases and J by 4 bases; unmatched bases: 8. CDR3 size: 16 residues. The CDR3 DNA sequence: TGTGCCAGCAGCTTAAGGCAAGCGGGAGTTCCAGATACGCAGTATTTT. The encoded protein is CASSLRQAGVPDTQYF.

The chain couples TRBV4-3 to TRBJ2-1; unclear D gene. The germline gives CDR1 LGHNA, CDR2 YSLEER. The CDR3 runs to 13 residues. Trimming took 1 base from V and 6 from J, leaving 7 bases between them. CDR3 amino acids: CASSQVKGNEQFF. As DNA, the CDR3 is TGCGCCAGCAGCCAAGTAAAAGGCAATGAGCAGTTCTTC.

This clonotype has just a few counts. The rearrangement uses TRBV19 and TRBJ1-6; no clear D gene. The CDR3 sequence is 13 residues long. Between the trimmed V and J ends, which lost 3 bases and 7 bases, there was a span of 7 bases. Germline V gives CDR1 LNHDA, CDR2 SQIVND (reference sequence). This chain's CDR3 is CASSISGNSPLHF. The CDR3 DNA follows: TGTGCCAGTAGTATCTCGGGGAATTCACCCCTCCACTTT.

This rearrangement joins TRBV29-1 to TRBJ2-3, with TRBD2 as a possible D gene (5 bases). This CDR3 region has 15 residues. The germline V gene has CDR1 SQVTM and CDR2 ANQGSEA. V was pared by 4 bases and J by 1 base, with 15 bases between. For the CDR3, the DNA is TGCAGCGTTGGGTCCGGGCTGCGGGGCACAGATACGCAGTATTTT. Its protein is CSVGSGLRGTDTQYF.

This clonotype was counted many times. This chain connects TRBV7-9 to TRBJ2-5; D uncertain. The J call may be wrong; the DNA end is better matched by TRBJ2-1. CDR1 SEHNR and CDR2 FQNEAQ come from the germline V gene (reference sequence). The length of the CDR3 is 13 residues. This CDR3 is CASSFRVMGEQFF. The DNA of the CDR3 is TGTGCCAGCAGCTTTCGGGTTATGGGTGAGCAGTTCTTC.

CDR3 DNA sequence: TGCAGTGCTAGAGATTCTGGGAGCGCCTACAATGAGCAGTTCTTC. This sequence encodes CSARDSGSAYNEQFF. The chain employs TRBV20-1 and TRBJ2-1; D is possibly TRBD2 (5 bases). CDR3 length equals 15 residues. Germline V gene data show CDR1 as DFQATT and CDR2 as SNEGSKA (reference sequence). Trimming took 0 bases from V and 2 from J, leaving 11 bases between them.